Sequencing of this T cell receptor (beta chain) was carried out in a study of T cell clonality in common variable immunodeficiency. Study conclusions and caveats: CVID subjects showed higher TCRbeta clonality than healthy controls. Repertoire-complication correlations in CVID were limited by patient heterogeneity.

Control and CVID samples contributed equal amounts of genomic DNA. Assay used: immunoSEQ multiplex PCR; TCRdb lists only in-frame clones, some missing. The sample includes roughly 52,000 clones, none of them occurring once. Germline-derived CDR1 and CDR2 are SGHNT and YYREEE (reference sequence). The V and J ends lost 4 bases and 2 bases, in that order; junction bases with no gene match: 8. CDR3 length: 15 amino acids. Blood samples were heparinized, about 4.5 to 9 ml per donor. This clone was observed many times. As yet, its antigen is unknown. The read falls 3 residues short of the CDR3 end, and the missing part is taken from the germline J gene.

The gene calls are TRBV5-4 and TRBJ2-7; 8 bases fit TRBD2. This receptor was identified in a person aged 18 to 69 in good health. Sequencing was performed on peripheral blood mononuclear cells. CDR3 DNA (partial): TGTGCCAGCAGCCGGGGGGGGGAGTTAGCCTACGAG. Encoded protein: CASSRGGELAYE. The whole CDR3 is CASSRGGELAYEQYF.